This record concerns one T cell receptor beta chain sequence. There are 16 residues in the CDR3. CDR1 WNHNN and CDR2 SYGVQD come from the germline V gene (reference sequence). Trimming removed 3 bases from V and 8 bases from J, with 20 bases in between. These data are taken from a study of blood T cell repertoires in COVID-19. About the study: Samples of COVID-19 (acute and convalescent) were obtained from the United States, Italy and Spain. T cells, B-cell-depleted T cells, or PBMCs supplied cDNA or gDNA.

Per the study methods: Using reference gene primer amplification, nucleated cell counts were estimated. Method: immunoSEQ multiplex PCR; TCRdb's copy keeps in-frame clones and lacks some. That table furnishes V, J and clone size, whereas the DNA furnished D and trimming. The sample lists fewer than 450,000 clones, about nine tenths seen once, with about 7% in the top ten. Sequencing was done on a sample of peripheral blood. The receptor's source is a woman in her seventies with COVID-19, enrolled during active disease. The chain employs TRBV10-1 and TRBJ2-1; tentative D call: TRBD2 (7 bases). CDR3 sequence reads: CASSDGRGALGYEQFF. The CDR3 DNA follows: TGCGCCAGCAGTGATGGCCGGGGGGCCTTAGGCTATGAGCAGTTCTTC.